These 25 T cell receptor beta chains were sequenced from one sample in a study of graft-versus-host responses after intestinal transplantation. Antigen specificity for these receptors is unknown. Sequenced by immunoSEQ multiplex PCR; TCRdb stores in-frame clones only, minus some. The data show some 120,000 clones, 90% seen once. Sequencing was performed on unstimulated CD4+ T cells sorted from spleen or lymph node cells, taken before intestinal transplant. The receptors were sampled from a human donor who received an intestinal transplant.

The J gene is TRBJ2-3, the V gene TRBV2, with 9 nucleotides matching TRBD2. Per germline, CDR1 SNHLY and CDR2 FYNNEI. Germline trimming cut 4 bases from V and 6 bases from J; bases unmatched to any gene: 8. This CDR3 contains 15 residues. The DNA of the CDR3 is TGTGCCAGCAGTGCGGAGCGGGGGGATACTGATACGCAGTATTTT. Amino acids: CASSAERGDTDTQYF.

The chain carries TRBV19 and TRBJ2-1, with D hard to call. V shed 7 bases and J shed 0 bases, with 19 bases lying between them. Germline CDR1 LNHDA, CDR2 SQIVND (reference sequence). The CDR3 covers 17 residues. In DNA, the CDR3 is TGTGCCAGTACCCTTACTTTTGCGGTTTTCTCCTACAATGAGCAGTTCTTC. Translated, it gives CASTLTFAVFSYNEQFF.

The CDR3 protein is CASTNGDPGYNSPLHF. CDR3 DNA sequence: TGTGCCAGCACCAACGGGGATCCCGGTTATAATTCACCCCTCCACTTT. The chain couples TRBV27 to TRBJ1-6; D gene unclear. V was trimmed by 7 bases and J by 4 bases, leaving 17 bases between them. The germline CDR1 and CDR2 sequences are MNHEY and SMNVEV (reference sequence). CDR3 length: 16 residues.

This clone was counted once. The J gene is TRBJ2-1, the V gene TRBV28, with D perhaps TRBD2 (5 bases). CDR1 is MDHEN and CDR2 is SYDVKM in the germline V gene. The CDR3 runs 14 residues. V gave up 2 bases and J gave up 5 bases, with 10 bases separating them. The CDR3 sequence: CASSLAGANNEQFF. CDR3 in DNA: TGTGCCAGCAGTTTAGCGGGCGCCAACAATGAGCAGTTCTTC.

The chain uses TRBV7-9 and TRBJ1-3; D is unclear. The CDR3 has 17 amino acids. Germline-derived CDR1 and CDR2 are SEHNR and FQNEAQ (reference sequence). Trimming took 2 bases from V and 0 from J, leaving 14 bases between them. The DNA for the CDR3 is TGTGCCAGCAGCTTACGAGGGCGGACGCTCTCTGGAAACACCATATATTTT. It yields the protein CASSLRGRTLSGNTIYF.

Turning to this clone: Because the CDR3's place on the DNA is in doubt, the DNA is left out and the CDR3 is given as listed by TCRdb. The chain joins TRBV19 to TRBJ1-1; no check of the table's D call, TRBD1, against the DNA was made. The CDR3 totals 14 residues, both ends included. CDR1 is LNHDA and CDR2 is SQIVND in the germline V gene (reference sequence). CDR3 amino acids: CASTSDRGHTEAFF.

The CDR3 sequence is CASTAGNTEAFF. The CDR3, as DNA: TGTGCCAGCACCGCAGGGAACACTGAAGCTTTCTTT. The rearrangement uses TRBV6-5 and TRBJ1-1; D is ambiguous. This CDR3 contains 12 residues. The V and J ends lost 7 bases and 1 base respectively, with 7 bases between them. Germline V lookup: CDR1 MNHEY, CDR2 SVGAGI.

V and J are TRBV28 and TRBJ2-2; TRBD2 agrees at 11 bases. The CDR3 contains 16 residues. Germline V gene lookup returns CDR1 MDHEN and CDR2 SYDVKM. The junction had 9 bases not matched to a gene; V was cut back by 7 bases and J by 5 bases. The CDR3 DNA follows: TGTGCCAGCACTCTCCCCCGACTAGCGGGAACCGGGGAGCTGTTTTTT. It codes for CASTLPRLAGTGELFF.

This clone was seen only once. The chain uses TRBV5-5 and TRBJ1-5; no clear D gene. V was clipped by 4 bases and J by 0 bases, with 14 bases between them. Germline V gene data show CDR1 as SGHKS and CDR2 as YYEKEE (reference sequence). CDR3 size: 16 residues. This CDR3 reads CASSHGGTNSNQPQHF. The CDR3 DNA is TGTGCCAGCAGCCATGGAGGAACCAATAGCAATCAGCCCCAGCATTTT.

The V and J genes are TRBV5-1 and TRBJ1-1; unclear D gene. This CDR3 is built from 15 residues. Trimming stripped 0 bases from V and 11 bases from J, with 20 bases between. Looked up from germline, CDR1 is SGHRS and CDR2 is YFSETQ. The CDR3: CASSLEAGSIQMAFF. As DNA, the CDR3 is TGCGCCAGCAGCTTGGAGGCCGGGTCAATACAAATGGCTTTCTTT.

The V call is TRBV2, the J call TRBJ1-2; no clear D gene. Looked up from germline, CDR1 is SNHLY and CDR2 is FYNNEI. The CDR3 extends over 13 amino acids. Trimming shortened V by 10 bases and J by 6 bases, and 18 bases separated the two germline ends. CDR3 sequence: CATIIRLTNGYTF. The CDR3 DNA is TGTGCCACCATAATCCGTTTAACTAATGGCTACACCTTC.

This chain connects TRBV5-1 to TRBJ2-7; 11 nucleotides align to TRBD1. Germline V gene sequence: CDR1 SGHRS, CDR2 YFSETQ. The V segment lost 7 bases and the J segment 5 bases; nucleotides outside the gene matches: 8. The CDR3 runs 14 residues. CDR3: CASRSGQGVHEQYF. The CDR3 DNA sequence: TGCGCCAGCCGGTCGGGACAGGGGGTCCACGAGCAGTACTTC.

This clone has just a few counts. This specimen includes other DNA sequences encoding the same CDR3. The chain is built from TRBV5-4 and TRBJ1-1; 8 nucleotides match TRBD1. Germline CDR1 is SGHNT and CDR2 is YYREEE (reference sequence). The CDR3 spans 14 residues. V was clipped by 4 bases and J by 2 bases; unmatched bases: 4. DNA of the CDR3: TGTGCCAGCAGCCCAGGACAGGGCAACACTGAAGCTTTCTTT. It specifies CASSPGQGNTEAFF.

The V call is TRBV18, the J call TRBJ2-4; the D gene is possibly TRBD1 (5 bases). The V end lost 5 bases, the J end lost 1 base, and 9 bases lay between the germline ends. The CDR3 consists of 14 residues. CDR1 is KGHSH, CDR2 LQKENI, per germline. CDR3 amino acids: CASSRGSAKNIQYF. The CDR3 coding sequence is TGTGCCAGCTCAAGGGGCTCCGCCAAAAACATTCAGTACTTC. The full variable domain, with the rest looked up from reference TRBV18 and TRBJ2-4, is NAGVMQNPRHLVRRRGQEARLRCSPMKGHSHVYWYRQLPEEGLKFMVYLQKENIIDESGMPKERFSAEFPKEGPSILRIQQVVRGDSAAYFCASSRGSAKNIQYFGAGTRLSVL.

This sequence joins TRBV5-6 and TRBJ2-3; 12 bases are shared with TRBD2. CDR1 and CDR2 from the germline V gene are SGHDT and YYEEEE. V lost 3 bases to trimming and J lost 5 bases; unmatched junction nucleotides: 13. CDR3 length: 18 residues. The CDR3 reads CASSSLGASGRGEDTQYF. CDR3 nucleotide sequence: TGTGCCAGCAGCTCCCTGGGGGCTAGCGGGAGGGGAGAAGATACGCAGTATTTT.

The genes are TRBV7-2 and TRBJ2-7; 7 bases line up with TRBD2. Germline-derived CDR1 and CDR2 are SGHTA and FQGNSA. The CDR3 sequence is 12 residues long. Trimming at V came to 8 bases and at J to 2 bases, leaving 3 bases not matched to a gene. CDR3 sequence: CASGGTTYEQYF. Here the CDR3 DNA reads TGTGCCAGCGGGGGGACTACCTACGAGCAGTACTTC.

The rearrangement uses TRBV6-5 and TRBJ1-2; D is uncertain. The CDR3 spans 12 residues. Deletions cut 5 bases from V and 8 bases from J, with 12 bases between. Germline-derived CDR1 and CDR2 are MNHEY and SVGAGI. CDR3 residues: CASSRVDGGYTF. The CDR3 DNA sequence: TGTGCCAGCAGTCGGGTTGACGGGGGCTACACCTTC.

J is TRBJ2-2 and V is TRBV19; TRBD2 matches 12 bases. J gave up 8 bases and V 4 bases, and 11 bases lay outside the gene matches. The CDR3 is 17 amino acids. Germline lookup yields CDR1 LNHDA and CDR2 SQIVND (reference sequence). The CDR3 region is CASSTPGLAGPLGELFF. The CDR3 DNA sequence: TGTGCCAGTAGTACTCCGGGACTAGCGGGCCCCCTTGGGGAGCTGTTTTTT.

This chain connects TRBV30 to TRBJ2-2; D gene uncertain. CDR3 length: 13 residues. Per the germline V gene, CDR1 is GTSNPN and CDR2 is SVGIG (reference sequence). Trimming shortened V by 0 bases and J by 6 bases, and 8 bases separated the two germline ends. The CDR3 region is CAWSVTLAGELFF. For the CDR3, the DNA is TGTGCCTGGAGTGTAACATTGGCCGGGGAGCTGTTTTTT.

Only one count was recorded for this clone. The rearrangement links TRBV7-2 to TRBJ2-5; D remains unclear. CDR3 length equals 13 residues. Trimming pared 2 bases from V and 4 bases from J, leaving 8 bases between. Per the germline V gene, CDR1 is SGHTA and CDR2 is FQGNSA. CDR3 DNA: TGTGCCAGCAGCTTATCTCTGAGAGAGACCCAGTACTTC. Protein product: CASSLSLRETQYF.

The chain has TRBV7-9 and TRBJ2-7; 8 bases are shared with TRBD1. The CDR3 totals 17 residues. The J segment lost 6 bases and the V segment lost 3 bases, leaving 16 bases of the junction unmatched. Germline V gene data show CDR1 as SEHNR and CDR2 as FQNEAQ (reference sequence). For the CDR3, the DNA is TGTGCCAGCAGCTTGCGCCCGTATGGGCAGGGGGCGCCCGAGCAGTACTTC. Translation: CASSLRPYGQGAPEQYF.

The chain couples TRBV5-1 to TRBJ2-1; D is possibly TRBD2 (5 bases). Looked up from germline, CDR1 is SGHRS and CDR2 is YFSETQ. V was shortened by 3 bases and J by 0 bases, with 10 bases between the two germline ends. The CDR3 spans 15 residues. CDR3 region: CASSWGGSSYNEQFF. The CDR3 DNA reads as TGCGCCAGCAGCTGGGGTGGGAGCTCCTACAATGAGCAGTTCTTC.

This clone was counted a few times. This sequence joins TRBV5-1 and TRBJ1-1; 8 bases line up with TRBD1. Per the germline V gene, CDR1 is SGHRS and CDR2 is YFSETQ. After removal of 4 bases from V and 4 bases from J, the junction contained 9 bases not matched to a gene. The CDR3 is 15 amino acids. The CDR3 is CASSPGRTGSTEAFF. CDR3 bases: TGCGCCAGCAGCCCCGGACGGACAGGGTCCACTGAAGCTTTCTTT. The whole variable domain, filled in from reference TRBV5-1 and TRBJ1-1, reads KAGVTQTPRYLIKTRGQQVTLSCSPISGHRSVSWYQQTPGQGLQFLFEYFSETQRNKGNFPGRFSGRQFSNSRSEMNVSTLELGDSALYLCASSPGRTGSTEAFFGQGTRLTVV.

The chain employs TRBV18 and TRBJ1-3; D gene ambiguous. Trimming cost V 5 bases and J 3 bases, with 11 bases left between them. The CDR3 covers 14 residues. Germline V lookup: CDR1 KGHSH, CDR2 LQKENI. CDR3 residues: CASSTWAVGNTIYF. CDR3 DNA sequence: TGTGCCAGCTCAACATGGGCAGTTGGAAACACCATATATTTT.

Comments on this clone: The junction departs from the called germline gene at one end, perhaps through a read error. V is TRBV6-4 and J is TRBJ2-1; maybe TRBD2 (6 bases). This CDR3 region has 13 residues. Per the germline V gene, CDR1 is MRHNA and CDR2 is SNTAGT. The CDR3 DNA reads TGTGCCAGCAGCCGGGACTCCTTCAATGAGCAGTTCTTC. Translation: CASSRDSFNEQFF.